These 7 T cell receptor beta chains came from one sample sequenced in a study of technical replicates of blood from a handful of donors. Assay: immunoSEQ multiplex PCR; the TCRdb copy retains only in-frame clones and omits some. The sample yields more than 65,000 clones, around 90% seen once. Sequencing input: T cells isolated from PBMCs. All receptors come from a human donor in good health.

V is TRBV28 and J is TRBJ2-7; a possible D gene is TRBD1 (5 bases). This CDR3 is 15 amino acids long. Germline assignment: CDR1 MDHEN and CDR2 SYDVKM. Trimming cost V 3 bases and J 4 bases, with 16 bases left between them. CDR3 bases: TGTGCCAGCAGTTTGTATGTAGAGACAGCTTACGAGCAGTACTTC. This sequence encodes CASSLYVETAYEQYF.

V gene TRBV19 combines with J gene TRBJ2-2; TRBD1 matches 7 bases. V lost 4 bases to trimming and J lost 1 base; unmatched junction nucleotides: 9. Germline CDR1 reads LNHDA; CDR2 reads SQIVND (reference sequence). The CDR3 consists of 17 residues. As DNA, the CDR3 is TGTGCCAGTAGTACATCCGGGACAGCCCTGAACACCGGGGAGCTGTTTTTT. Translated, it gives CASSTSGTALNTGELFF.

The V call is TRBV5-1, the J call TRBJ2-3; D remains ambiguous. Between the trimmed V and J ends, which lost 0 bases and 8 bases, there was a span of 7 bases. The germline gives CDR1 SGHRS, CDR2 YFSETQ. The CDR3 is 12 residues long. The CDR3 bases are TGCGCCAGCAGCTTGGACGCGCGTACGCAGTATTTT. The encoded protein is CASSLDARTQYF.

The rearrangement joins TRBV28 to TRBJ2-1; 14 positions agree with TRBD2. Trimming took 5 bases from V and 3 from J; bases not matched to a gene: 12. CDR1 and CDR2 (germline): MDHEN, SYDVKM. This CDR3 comprises 19 residues. The CDR3: CASSPRGLAGAIFYNEQFF. The CDR3 DNA reads as TGTGCCAGCAGTCCTCGGGGACTAGCGGGAGCCATTTTCTACAATGAGCAGTTCTTC.

The chain has TRBV27 and TRBJ2-3, with 9 bases matching TRBD2. The V gene end was trimmed by 5 bases and the J gene end by 5 bases; junction bases not matched to a gene: 8. Germline CDR1 MNHEY, CDR2 SMNVEV (reference sequence). The CDR3 runs to 15 residues. CDR3 sequence (DNA): TGTGCCAGCAGTATAGAGCGGGAGGTTTTAGATACGCAGTATTTT. Amino acid sequence: CASSIEREVLDTQYF.

This sequence joins TRBV5-1 and TRBJ2-7; maybe TRBD2 (5 bases). The CDR3 is 13 residues long. The germline V gene encodes CDR1 SGHRS and CDR2 YFSETQ. V lost 2 bases and J 5 bases, leaving 11 bases between the germline ends. CDR3 coding DNA: TGCGCCAGCAGCTTTCTGGGAGTGAACGAGCAGTACTTC. Translated, it gives CASSFLGVNEQYF.

The V call is TRBV15, the J call TRBJ2-5; TRBD2 agrees at 11 bases. Trimming removed 7 bases from V and 4 bases from J; junction bases left unmatched: 2. Germline CDR1 LNHNV, CDR2 YYDKDF (reference sequence). The CDR3 loop spans 13 amino acids. The CDR3, as DNA: TGTGCCACCACGCTAGCGGGAGGAGAGACCCAGTACTTC. This encodes CATTLAGGETQYF.